This T cell receptor beta chain was found in a study of cytotoxic CD8 clonotypes in ibrutinib-treated CLL. Study in general: Recorded responses included some 24 partial and 2 complete; following median approximately 5.5 years, roughly 15 stayed remitted and roughly 12 progressed.

J gave up 1 base and V 5 bases, and 5 bases lay outside the gene matches. This CDR3 spans 15 amino acids. Germline V gives CDR1 MNHEY, CDR2 SVGAGI. Data came from immunoSEQ multiplex PCR; TCRdb stores just in-frame clones and leaves some out. Of fewer than 400,000 clones in the sample, 67% were seen once. The genes are TRBV6-5 and TRBJ2-7; TRBD1 agrees at 10 bases. Here the sequenced sample was PBMCs, taken after 36 months of ibrutinib treatment. This receptor was obtained from a human donor with chronic lymphocytic leukemia. The CDR3 loop reads CASSGRDRGSYEQYF. The CDR3 bases are TGTGCCAGCAGTGGCCGGGACAGGGGTTCCTACGAGCAGTACTTC.